This T cell receptor (beta chain) comes out of a study of T cells in pancreatic ductal adenocarcinoma. Findings and caveats of the study: Tumors hold more CD45RO+ effector T cells, which may bias toward lower diversity. The resected pancreatic cancer cohort was biased toward the minority with early-stage disease. Blood clonality (approximately 0.07) did not differ significantly from tumor (about 0.12). Blood had more productive templates and about 8-fold more unique clonotypes than tumor.

V shed 4 bases, J shed 0 bases, and the junction held 3 bases outside the gene matches. CDR1 is SGHDN, CDR2 FVKESK, per germline. This CDR3 has 14 amino acids. Worth noting for this clone: What it recognizes is unknown.

Selected pancreatic ductal adenocarcinoma patients had undergone surgery without neoadjuvant therapy. The protocol was immunoSEQ multiplex PCR, while the TCRdb copy is restricted to in-frame clones and leaves out a portion. The data hold 97,000 or so clones, with about 95% observed a single time. The sequenced material came from PBMCs. The chain links TRBV14 to TRBJ2-7; 7 nucleotides match TRBD1. This sequence originates from a human donor with pancreatic ductal adenocarcinoma. CDR3 region: CASSRQGISYEQYF. The CDR3 coding sequence is TGTGCCAGCAGCCGACAGGGTATCTCCTACGAGCAGTACTTC.